Listed below are T cell receptor beta chains from one sample, sequenced in a study of technical replicates of blood from several donors. Generated by immunoSEQ multiplex PCR, the TCRdb table keeps only in-frame clones and is missing some. The sample has approximately 73,000 clones, 85% to 95% seen once. The material sequenced was T cells isolated from PBMCs. Receptor source: a human donor in good health. Each CDR3 is given without its conserved first and last residue. The size entry is marked missing in some rows and otherwise reads once, few, many or a size class.

clone size,J gene,V gene,CDR3 protein
once,TRBJ2-7,TRBV6-6,ASSKTEPYEQY
NA,TRBJ1-3,TRBV9,ASSASGTPGNTIY
NA,TRBJ1-1,TRBV6-5,ASSYRQTNTEAF
NA,TRBJ2-7,TRBV6-1,ASSEDSTYEQY
NA,TRBJ2-1,TRBV6-4,ASSDVASGTNEQF
NA,TRBJ2-5,TRBV15,ATSLGTSVETQY
NA,TRBJ1-1,TRBV19,ASSIWGDTEAF
NA,TRBJ1-2,TRBV29-1,SVVRGHGYT
NA,TRBJ1-1,TRBV28,ASSPPTGMNTEAF
NA,TRBJ2-7,TRBV9,ASSVSGTGEAEQY
NA,TRBJ2-5,TRBV7-9,ASSPRGGEETQY
NA,TRBJ1-5,TRBV9,ASSVSPTGNQPQH
NA,TRBJ2-7,TRBV2,ASRIRRDFYEQY
NA,TRBJ2-1,TRBV9,ASSPPDGRTYGEQF
NA,TRBJ2-5,TRBV29-1,SVGGRAVETQY
NA,TRBJ2-2,TRBV9,ASSVGGGTNTGELF
NA,TRBJ2-1,TRBV11-2,ASSAGQGYEQF
NA,TRBJ1-1,TRBV10-2,ASFLTASTLEAF
NA,TRBJ1-5,TRBV27,ASSRQAHMGNQPQH
NA,TRBJ1-4,TRBV5-1,ASSEAAGDNEKLF
once,TRBJ2-1,TRBV6-6,ASSYSRETGSL
NA,TRBJ1-5,TRBV5-1,ASSLRQGHQPQH
NA,TRBJ2-1,TRBV4-2,ASSQDWDRSSYNEQF
NA,TRBJ2-1,TRBV4-3,ASSPSGLAGEQQF
NA,TRBJ1-2,TRBV7-8,ASSLRDNSYGYT
NA,TRBJ2-1,TRBV4-2,ASSQDIGGNEQF
NA,TRBJ2-1,TRBV10-2,ASSVLAGNEQF
once,TRBJ1-2,TRBV16,ASSQFSDRRYKDYGYT
NA,TRBJ1-1,TRBV6-1,ASSEQAEATEAF
NA,TRBJ2-7,TRBV5-5,ASSFYRDRDYEQY
NA,TRBJ1-1,TRBV6-4,ASSDSPSGQQAF
once,TRBJ2-1,TRBV30,AWSTLGGHEQF
NA,TRBJ2-7,TRBV19,ASGRDRASYEQY
NA,TRBJ2-7,TRBV29-1,SVEDRSGTSGGRSGEQY
NA,TRBJ2-3,TRBV9,ASSYSGSPDTQY
NA,TRBJ1-5,TRBV6-5,ASSYGDGSNQPQH
NA,TRBJ1-2,TRBV6-4,ASSALGGGYGYT
NA,TRBJ2-1,TRBV4-1,ASSQHLDNEQF
NA,TRBJ2-3,TRBV7-8,ASSSSDTQY
NA,TRBJ2-1,TRBV27,ATRTSDEQF
NA,TRBJ1-3,TRBV7-2,ASSWAPDSGNTIY
NA,TRBJ2-7,TRBV11-1,ASSGVIGGGSYEQY
few,TRBJ1-1,TRBV5-1,ASSFTGVRQNTEAF
NA,TRBJ2-3,TRBV28,ASSVAGKTDTQY
NA,TRBJ2-7,TRBV27,ASSLTWTSYEQY
NA,TRBJ2-7,TRBV15,ATSREAGYEQY
NA,TRBJ1-2,TRBV30,AWAIKRQNYGYT
NA,TRBJ2-3,TRBV6-1,ASSERLEGADTQY
once,TRBJ1-1,TRBV29-1,SAGQGAIVGTEAF
NA,TRBJ1-2,TRBV4-1,ASSQEITTAYGYT
NA,TRBJ1-1,TRBV28,ASSSGGWTGNTEAF
NA,TRBJ2-1,TRBV6-5,ASSLAPSGRNEQF
NA,TRBJ2-2,TRBV27,ASRSTFDIYTGELF
NA,TRBJ1-3,TRBV6-1,ASFKEHYTIY
NA,TRBJ2-1,TRBV19,ASSIALDTYNEQF
once,TRBJ2-2,TRBV27,ASSLSTGIGTGELF
NA,TRBJ1-5,TRBV6-5,ASSRTGNQPQH